The 5 T cell receptor beta chains given below trace back to one sample, sequenced in a study of CD8 T cells in Susac syndrome. RNA amounts of about 0.5 to 1 ug underwent reverse transcription with random hexamers. TCRdb passed the immunoSEQ multiplex PCR reads through MiXCR, listing each CDR3 protein once. The repertoire holds roughly 140,000 distinct CDR3 sequences, with approximately 96% as singletons. The sequenced sample was CD4+ T cells from PBMCs. All receptors derive from a human donor with Susac syndrome.

The chain recombines TRBV7-9 with TRBJ2-1, with 7 bases lining up with TRBD2. The ends lost 1 base at V and 6 bases at J; junction bases unmatched: 18. Germline loops: CDR1 SEHNR, CDR2 FQNEAQ (reference sequence). CDR3 length: 19 residues. This chain's CDR3 is CASSLGLAAPFKRGNEQFF. The CDR3 DNA sequence: TGTGCCAGCAGCTTAGGGCTAGCGGCACCTTTCAAAAGGGGCAATGAGCAGTTCTTC.

The rearrangement joins TRBV29-1 to TRBJ2-5; unclear D gene. This CDR3 region has 12 residues. V lost 3 bases, J lost 5 bases, and 10 bases lay in between. Per germline, CDR1 SQVTM and CDR2 ANQGSEA. The CDR3 DNA is TGCAGCGTTGAGACCAGGCGGGAGACCCAGTACTTC. This sequence encodes CSVETRRETQYF.

The chain is built from TRBV28 and TRBJ2-5; D is unclear. Deletions cut 3 bases from V and 7 bases from J, with 9 bases between. This CDR3 has 12 amino acids. Germline-derived CDR1 and CDR2 are MDHEN and SYDVKM. CDR3 bases: TGTGCCAGCAGTTTGACACCGGTGACCCAGTACTTC. This translates into CASSLTPVTQYF.

The V and J genes are TRBV3-1 and TRBJ2-1, with 9 bases fitting TRBD2. Germline V gene lookup returns CDR1 LGHDT and CDR2 YNNKEL (reference sequence). After removal of 3 bases from V and 9 bases from J, the junction contained 9 bases not matched to a gene. This CDR3 contains 15 residues. The CDR3: CASSHTGTSTFEQFF. CDR3 sequence (DNA): TGTGCCAGCAGCCATACCGGGACTAGCACCTTTGAGCAGTTCTTC.

The chain couples TRBV3-1 to TRBJ2-5, with 11 bases that match TRBD2. V dropped 4 bases and J dropped 2; count of bases not matched to a gene: 6. The CDR3 totals 16 residues. The germline V gene encodes CDR1 LGHDT and CDR2 YNNKEL (reference sequence). CDR3 amino acids: CASSPGTSGIQETQYF. The CDR3 nucleotides read TGTGCCAGCAGCCCCGGGACTAGCGGAATTCAAGAGACCCAGTACTTC.